The 21 T cell receptor beta chains reported below all come from one sample, sequenced in a study of regulatory T cells in long-lasting Graves disease (dated by TCRdb to the early 2020s). Library generation was performed with multiplex PCR. TCRdb records Illumina HiSeq 4000 as the sequencer. To build TCR beta libraries, CDR3 regions were amplified by Arm-PCR using iRepertoire HTBI primers. In TCRdb, the public reads were trimmed at Q25 with fastp and aligned with MiXCR, with productive beta chains retained. Records with the same CDR3 protein are collapsed into one entry carrying the most frequent genes and DNA. Present in this sample are 400,000 to 500,000 distinct CDR3 sequences, approximately 16% of which were seen just once. The ten top clones hold about 7.8% of the sample. Sample time point, as interpreted from the label and publication: newly diagnosed GD, antithyroid drugs for less than 3 months. For both TCR sequencing and RNA sequencing, RNA was extracted from PBMCs using TRIzol.

Separately, the same data were catalogued under a study of T cells in Graves' hyperthyroidism and ophthalmopathy.

Here the sequenced sample was peripheral blood mononuclear cells (PBMCs), taken at new diagnosis, from a patient treated with antithyroid drugs. The receptors were gathered from a woman aged 40-49 years with Graves disease. Donor details come from another sample of the same person, matched by shared clones.

The rearrangement joins TRBV28 to TRBJ2-4, with D perhaps TRBD2 (5 bases). The DNA end is more similar to TRBJ2-7, so the J call may be wrong. Germline V gene sequence: CDR1 MDHEN, CDR2 SYDVKM. The CDR3 is made up of 13 amino acids. For the CDR3, the DNA is TGTGCCATTGGGGTGGAGGCGACCTACGAGCAGTACTTC. This sequence encodes CAIGVEATYEQYF.

J is TRBJ1-3 and V is TRBV4-1; tentative D call: TRBD1 (6 bases). Germline CDR1 is MGHRA and CDR2 is YSYEKL. Deletions cut 3 bases from V and 0 bases from J, with 9 bases between. The CDR3 has 15 amino acids. This CDR3 reads CASSQTGDSGNTIYF. In DNA, the CDR3 is TGCGCCAGCAGCCAGACAGGTGACTCTGGAAACACCATATATTTT.

In this sample, this clonotype turned up a few times. The chain employs TRBV6-1 and TRBJ2-7; TRBD2 aligns across 7 bases. Germline V gene lookup returns CDR1 MNHNS and CDR2 SASEGT. V lost 6 bases and J lost 0; bases outside the gene matches: 8. This CDR3 is built from 15 residues. This CDR3 reads CASRDKAGYSYEQYF. In nucleotides, the CDR3 is TGTGCCAGCAGGGATAAAGCGGGGTACTCCTACGAGCAGTACTTC.

This clonotype was recorded many times. The chain joins TRBV20-1 to TRBJ2-5; D might be TRBD2 (6 bases). The CDR3 consists of 15 residues. The germline V gene has CDR1 DFQATT and CDR2 SNEGSKA (reference sequence). With 5 bases removed from V and 2 bases from J, the gap between germline ends came to 18 bases. CDR3 amino acids: CSARRASAIQETQYF. The CDR3 nucleotides read TGCAGTGCTCGACGAGCTAGCGCGATTCAAGAGACCCAGTACTTC.

There are many counts of this clonotype. The J gene is TRBJ1-2, the V gene TRBV9; TRBD1 matches at 9 bases. The germline V gene encodes CDR1 SGDLS and CDR2 YYNGEE. The CDR3 has 15 residues. V lost 0 bases, J lost 7 bases, and 7 bases stayed unmatched. The CDR3 DNA sequence: TGTGCCAGCAGCGTAGTCGAACAGGGGGCTGGTGGCTACACCTTC. Translated, it gives CASSVVEQGAGGYTF.

The V and J genes are TRBV20-1 and TRBJ2-1; 7 bases map to TRBD2. The CDR3 totals 14 residues. Germline CDR1 reads DFQATT; CDR2 reads SNEGSKA (reference sequence). Unmatched junction bases numbered 9, after V lost 1 base and J lost 9 bases. The CDR3 loop reads CSARVGGSKSEQFF. CDR3 nucleotides: TGCAGTGCTAGAGTCGGCGGGAGCAAATCTGAGCAGTTCTTC.

There are many counts of this clonotype. The chain employs TRBV11-2 and TRBJ2-2; D is unresolved. V was pared by 5 bases and J by 7 bases, with 17 bases between. This CDR3 is built from 15 residues. Looked up from germline, CDR1 is SGHAT and CDR2 is FQNNGV. The CDR3 nucleotides read TGTGCCAGCAGCCCTGGACGGAACTGGGGCGGGGAGCTGTTTTTT. Its protein is CASSPGRNWGGELFF.

There are many counts of this clonotype. The CDR3 coding sequence is TGTGCCAGCAGTTTAAGACTAGCGGGTTTCAGGGGCAATGAGCAGTTCTTC. Amino acid sequence: CASSLRLAGFRGNEQFF. This chain uses TRBV12-3 or TRBV12-4 with TRBJ2-1; 10 positions match TRBD2. Germline trimming cut 2 bases from V and 6 bases from J; bases unmatched to any gene: 10. This CDR3 is built from 17 residues.

This clonotype was seen repeatedly, ten times or more. This chain uses TRBV29-1 with TRBJ1-1, with D uncertain. CDR1 SQVTM and CDR2 ANQGSEA come from the germline V gene. The V end was cut by 4 bases, the J end by 0 bases, with 9 bases between. The CDR3 runs 13 residues. CDR3 DNA: TGCAGCGTTGGAGACGGGATGAACACTGAAGCTTTCTTT. This sequence encodes CSVGDGMNTEAFF. The variable domain in full, completed from reference TRBV29-1 and TRBJ1-1, reads SAVISQKPSRDICQRGTSLTIQCQVDSQVTMMFWYRQQPGQSLTLIATANQGSEATYESGFVIDKFPISRPNLTFSTLTVSNMSPEDSSIYLCSVGDGMNTEAFFGQGTRLTVV.

This clonotype was counted a few times. The chain links TRBV19 to TRBJ1-1; D ambiguous. The V gene lost 1 base and the J gene lost 7 bases, with 7 bases spanning the gap. CDR3 size: 12 residues. Germline loops: CDR1 LNHDA, CDR2 SQIVND (reference sequence). The CDR3: CASSIGLDEAFF. The CDR3 nucleotides read TGTGCCAGTAGTATAGGGTTGGATGAAGCTTTCTTT. Full variable domain (rest looked up from reference TRBV19 and TRBJ1-1): DGGITQSPKYLFRKEGQNVTLSCEQNLNHDAMYWYRQDPGQGLRLIYYSQIVNDFQKGDIAEGYSVSREKKESFPLTVTSAQKNPTAFYLCASSIGLDEAFFGQGTRLTVV.

This clonotype was recorded many times. The V gene is TRBV28, the J gene TRBJ2-7; tentative D call: TRBD2 (6 bases). Trimming shortened V by 5 bases and J by 4 bases, and 9 bases separated the two germline ends. This CDR3 is 12 amino acids long. Germline CDR1 MDHEN, CDR2 SYDVKM. This chain's CDR3 is CASSGGRYEQYF. CDR3 in DNA: TGTGCCAGCAGTGGGGGGAGGTACGAGCAGTACTTC.

This clonotype was observed at least ten times. CDR3 in amino acids: CASSQDGGTYNEQFF. In nucleotides, the CDR3 is TGTGCCAGCAGCCAAGACGGCGGGACCTACAATGAGCAGTTCTTC. The V and J genes are TRBV3-1 and TRBJ2-1; D possibly corresponds to TRBD2 (6 bases). Trimming pared 0 bases from V and 2 bases from J, leaving 8 bases between. The germline gives CDR1 LGHDT, CDR2 YNNKEL (reference sequence). The CDR3 totals 15 residues.

The rearrangement links TRBV10-3 to TRBJ1-6, with D perhaps TRBD1 (5 bases). The CDR3 has 14 residues. Germline CDR1 reads ENHRY; CDR2 reads SYGVKD. Trimming removed 8 bases at V and 8 bases at J, with 16 bases between. The CDR3 DNA reads TGTGCCATCGCGGAAAACAGCAGGGATTCACCCCTCCACTTT. Translated, it gives CAIAENSRDSPLHF.

The chain joins TRBV9 to TRBJ2-7; D call uncertain. Germline loops: CDR1 SGDLS, CDR2 YYNGEE. This CDR3 spans 13 amino acids. Trimming removed 0 bases from V and 3 bases from J, with 7 bases in between. The DNA of the CDR3 is TGTGCCAGCAGCGTAGCGCTAGGCTACGAGCAGTACTTC. Translating it yields CASSVALGYEQYF.

The chain couples TRBV27 to TRBJ2-5, with 7 bases aligning to TRBD1. Germline V gives CDR1 MNHEY, CDR2 SMNVEV (reference sequence). The CDR3 runs to 15 residues. J was trimmed by 2 bases and V by 6 bases; bases with no gene match: 9. CDR3 loop: CASSRQGWEQETQYF. CDR3 DNA: TGTGCCAGCAGCCGACAGGGATGGGAACAAGAGACCCAGTACTTC.

This clonotype has at least ten counts. V usage is TRBV10-3 and J usage is TRBJ2-7, with D maybe TRBD2 (6 bases). The CDR3 runs to 15 residues. V gave up 3 bases and J gave up 7 bases, with 19 bases separating them. Germline V CDR1 and CDR2: ENHRY, SYGVKD. The CDR3, as DNA: TGTGCCATCAGTGACCTCTCGGGAAAACGGGAGGAGCAGTACTTC. This gives the protein CAISDLSGKREEQYF.

This clonotype was observed at least ten times. The J gene is TRBJ1-1, the V gene TRBV11-3; TRBD1 matches at 9 bases. The V and J ends lost 2 bases and 1 base, in that order; junction bases with no gene match: 2. The CDR3 has 15 amino acids. Germline CDR1 SGHNT, CDR2 YENEEA. The CDR3 loop is CASSLRTGANTEAFF. CDR3 nucleotide sequence: TGTGCCAGCAGCTTAAGGACAGGGGCGAACACTGAAGCTTTCTTT.

The V call is TRBV2, the J call TRBJ1-2; D is unresolved. Per the germline V gene, CDR1 is SNHLY and CDR2 is FYNNEI. This CDR3 is 11 amino acids long. V was shortened by 7 bases and J by 4 bases, with 7 bases between the two germline ends. CDR3 residues: CASMKGYGYTF. The CDR3 region has the DNA TGTGCCAGCATGAAGGGCTATGGCTACACCTTC.

This clonotype came up many times. The rearrangement joins TRBV7-2 to TRBJ2-3; D may correspond to TRBD1 or TRBD2 (6 bases each). Germline V gene data show CDR1 as SGHTA and CDR2 as FQGNSA. The CDR3 has 16 amino acids. V was pared by 1 base and J by 4 bases, with 15 bases between. CDR3 in amino acids: CASSLEGGAMSDTQYF. The CDR3 region has the DNA TGTGCCAGCAGCTTAGAGGGGGGCGCAATGTCAGATACGCAGTATTTT.

There are many counts of this clonotype. V is TRBV12-3 or TRBV12-4 and J is TRBJ2-1; unclear D gene. V lost 8 bases and J 4 bases, leaving 6 bases between the germline ends. The CDR3 has 11 amino acids. As DNA, the CDR3 is TGTGCCAGCGTCTCATACAATGAGCAGTTCTTC. Protein: CASVSYNEQFF.

This clonotype was recorded at least ten times. The chain couples TRBV14 to TRBJ1-2, with D uncertain. V lost 0 bases and J 0 bases, leaving 11 bases between the germline ends. The CDR3 runs to 16 residues. CDR1 is SGHDN and CDR2 is FVKESK in the germline V gene. CDR3 amino acids: CASSQDLIHPNYGYTF. The CDR3 DNA follows: TGTGCCAGCAGCCAAGACCTGATACATCCTAACTATGGCTACACCTTC.